The TCR beta chain under discussion was sequenced for a study of blood T cell repertoires in COVID-19. At the level of the study: Nucleic acid was either cDNA or gDNA, and it came from T cells, B-cell-depleted T cells, or PBMCs.

The CDR3 length is 11 residues. CDR1 is DFQATT and CDR2 is SNEGSKA in the germline V gene (reference sequence). With 5 bases removed from V and 5 bases from J, the gap between germline ends came to 9 bases. Generated by immunoSEQ multiplex PCR, the TCRdb table keeps only in-frame clones and is missing some. The sample carries tens of thousands of clones, over 80% recorded once. This clone was recorded a few times. This sequence joins TRBV20-1 and TRBJ1-2; unclear D gene. The sequence was obtained from a man in his sixties with acute or convalescent COVID-19. Sequencing input: peripheral blood. The DNA for the CDR3 is TGCAGTGCTCAATACAGTTATGGCTACACCTTC. This translates into CSAQYSYGYTF.